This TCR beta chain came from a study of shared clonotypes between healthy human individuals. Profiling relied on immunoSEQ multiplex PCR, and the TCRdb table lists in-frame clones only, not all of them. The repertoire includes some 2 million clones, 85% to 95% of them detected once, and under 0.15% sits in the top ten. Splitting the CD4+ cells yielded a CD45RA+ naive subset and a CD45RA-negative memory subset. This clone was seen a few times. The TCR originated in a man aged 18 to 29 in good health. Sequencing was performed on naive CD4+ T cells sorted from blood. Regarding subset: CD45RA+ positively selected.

The CDR3 region is CASSYGQGYRDTQYF. The CDR3 nucleotides are TGTGCCAGCAGTTACGGACAGGGGTACCGAGATACGCAGTATTTT. The V call is TRBV6-5, the J call TRBJ2-3; 9 nucleotides match TRBD1. Losses at the gene ends were 2 bases for V and 5 bases for J; bases not matched to a gene: 5. The CDR3 contains 15 residues. Germline assignment: CDR1 MNHEY and CDR2 SVGAGI.